The 23 T cell receptor beta chains listed next were all sequenced from one sample in a study of T cell responses to AZD1222 COVID-19 vaccine. Measured with immunoSEQ multiplex PCR; TCRdb has only the in-frame clones, and not every one. The sample shows 200,000 or so clones, about nine tenths of them seen only once. The sequencing used peripheral blood, collected on day 0 of AZD1222 vaccination. These receptors were collected from an adult in good health.

This clone was seen only once. The rearrangement joins TRBV5-1 to TRBJ1-2; 7 bases are shared with TRBD1. V dropped 4 bases and J dropped 1; count of bases not matched to a gene: 7. The CDR3 covers 15 residues. The germline V gene encodes CDR1 SGHRS and CDR2 YFSETQ. CDR3 region: CASSPGGANNYGYTF. The CDR3 nucleotides read TGCGCCAGCAGCCCAGGGGGAGCGAATAACTATGGCTACACCTTC.

The rearrangement joins TRBV15 to TRBJ1-2, with 8 bases matching TRBD1. The CDR3 is 12 amino acids. Trimming at V came to 5 bases and at J to 8 bases, leaving 4 bases not matched to a gene. Per germline, CDR1 LNHNV and CDR2 YYDKDF (reference sequence). CDR3 coding DNA: TGTGCCACCAGCGGACAGGGATGGGGCTACACCTTC. This translates into CATSGQGWGYTF.

The chain joins TRBV19 to TRBJ2-5; the match to TRBD2 covers 10 bases. The J segment lost 5 bases and the V segment lost 9 bases, leaving 12 bases of the junction unmatched. Germline V gene sequence: CDR1 LNHDA, CDR2 SQIVND (reference sequence). The length of the CDR3 is 15 residues. CDR3 in DNA: TGTGCCAGCGCTAGCGGGGGCGCCCACGGGGAGACCCAGTACTTC. Protein product: CASASGGAHGETQYF.

The V gene is TRBV4-1, the J gene TRBJ1-1; D might be TRBD1 (6 bases). V gave up 6 bases and J gave up 1 base, with 21 bases separating them. Germline V gives CDR1 MGHRA, CDR2 YSYEKL. This CDR3 spans 17 amino acids. The CDR3 reads CASSPTPGGGKNTEAFF. As DNA, the CDR3 is TGCGCCAGCAGTCCCACACCGGGCGGGGGCAAGAACACTGAAGCTTTCTTT.

The chain combines TRBV9 with TRBJ2-7, with D maybe TRBD2 (5 bases). The germline V and J ends were trimmed by 4 bases and 4 bases, with 9 bases remaining between them. CDR1 is SGDLS, CDR2 YYNGEE, per germline. The CDR3 loop spans 12 amino acids. CDR3 amino acids: CASSPREYEQYF. The CDR3, as DNA: TGTGCCAGCAGCCCCCGGGAATACGAGCAGTACTTC.

The rearrangement links TRBV6-5 to TRBJ2-7, with TRBD2 as a possible D gene (6 bases). CDR3 length equals 14 residues. CDR1 and CDR2 from the germline V gene are MNHEY and SVGAGI. V lost 4 bases, J lost 4 bases, and 14 bases lay in between. The DNA for the CDR3 is TGTGCCAGCAGTTTCGGCGCGGGGTATTACGAGCAGTACTTC. It yields the protein CASSFGAGYYEQYF.

This sequence joins TRBV7-6 and TRBJ2-2; 9 bases fit TRBD2. CDR3 size: 18 residues. The junction had 12 bases not matched to a gene; V was cut back by 7 bases and J by 0 bases. Germline CDR1 is SGHVS and CDR2 is FNYEAQ. The CDR3 is CASIASVAGVANTGELFF. The DNA for the CDR3 is TGTGCCAGCATCGCATCGGTAGCGGGAGTCGCGAACACCGGGGAGCTGTTTTTT.

This CDR3 reads CAISEYGATGEAFF. The CDR3 DNA reads TGTGCCATCAGTGAGTATGGCGCTACAGGGGAAGCTTTCTTT. V is TRBV10-3 and J is TRBJ1-1, with TRBD1 as a possible D gene (6 bases). Per the germline V gene, CDR1 is ENHRY and CDR2 is SYGVKD. CDR3 length: 14 residues. Trimming pared 1 base from V and 8 bases from J, leaving 14 bases between.

This rearrangement joins TRBV7-9 to TRBJ2-7; TRBD1 matches at 7 bases. Germline V gene sequence: CDR1 SEHNR, CDR2 FQNEAQ (reference sequence). There are 14 residues in the CDR3. The trim removed 5 bases at V and 0 bases at J, leaving 4 bases unmatched. The CDR3 protein is CASSQQGFSYEQYF. CDR3 in DNA: TGTGCCAGCAGCCAACAGGGGTTCTCCTACGAGCAGTACTTC.

This chain joins TRBV2 and TRBJ2-3; no clear D gene. This CDR3 comprises 12 residues. Germline CDR1 is SNHLY and CDR2 is FYNNEI. Trimming removed 6 bases from V and 6 bases from J, with 10 bases in between. CDR3 in amino acids: CASREIMDTQYF. The CDR3 DNA sequence: TGTGCCAGCAGAGAGATAATGGATACGCAGTATTTT.

The V and J genes are TRBV6-5 and TRBJ1-1; 8 bases map to TRBD1. This CDR3 comprises 13 residues. The germline V gene encodes CDR1 MNHEY and CDR2 SVGAGI. V dropped 8 bases and J dropped 7; count of bases not matched to a gene: 9. The CDR3 here is CASADRVYGEAFF. CDR3 DNA: TGTGCCAGCGCGGACAGGGTGTACGGTGAAGCTTTCTTT.

This chain joins TRBV4-3 and TRBJ2-3; 8 bases match TRBD1. V lost 1 base to trimming and J lost 4 bases; unmatched junction nucleotides: 7. The CDR3 extends over 16 amino acids. CDR1 is LGHNA and CDR2 is YSLEER in the germline V gene. Here the CDR3 DNA reads TGCGCCAGCAGCCAAGGAGGACAGGGCGTTGCAGATACGCAGTATTTT. It is translated as CASSQGGQGVADTQYF.

In its sample, this clone was seen once. The CDR3 nucleotides are TGTGCCAGCAGTGTAAAGCCGGGACAGGGTTTCTATGGCTACACCTTC. This sequence encodes CASSVKPGQGFYGYTF. The gene calls are TRBV28 and TRBJ1-2; TRBD1 agrees at 9 bases. With 5 bases clipped from V and 4 bases from J, the junction kept 11 bases outside the gene matches. The CDR3 length is 16 residues. Germline V lookup: CDR1 MDHEN, CDR2 SYDVKM.

This clone was seen a single time. The chain uses TRBV15 and TRBJ2-7; D not resolved. V was shortened by 3 bases and J by 4 bases, with 4 bases between the two germline ends. Germline V gene lookup returns CDR1 LNHNV and CDR2 YYDKDF (reference sequence). CDR3 length: 11 amino acids. The CDR3 here is CATSSRYEQYF. The CDR3 DNA reads TGTGCCACCAGCAGCCGTTACGAGCAGTACTTC.

V usage is TRBV10-3 and J usage is TRBJ1-5; the match to TRBD1 covers 7 bases. The germline gives CDR1 ENHRY, CDR2 SYGVKD. Trimming took 3 bases from V and 6 from J; bases not matched to a gene: 5. CDR3 length: 14 amino acids. CDR3 sequence reads: CAISEDQGGQPQHF. The CDR3 DNA reads TGTGCCATCAGTGAAGACCAGGGGGGTCAGCCCCAGCATTTT.

This chain links TRBV7-2 with TRBJ1-3, with D unclear. Germline CDR1 SGHTA, CDR2 FQGNSA. The CDR3 totals 17 residues. The germline V and J ends were trimmed by 3 bases and 0 bases, with 15 bases remaining between them. The CDR3 sequence: CASSFGSGTLSGNTIYF. CDR3 sequence (DNA): TGTGCCAGCAGCTTTGGGTCCGGCACCCTCTCTGGAAACACCATATATTTT. The variable domain in full, completed from reference TRBV7-2 and TRBJ1-3, reads GAGVSQSPSNKVTEKGKDVELRCDPISGHTALYWYRQSLGQGLEFLIYFQGNSAPDKSGLPSDRFSAERTGGSVSTLTIQRTQQEDSAVYLCASSFGSGTLSGNTIYFGEGSWLTVV.

V gene TRBV10-3 combines with J gene TRBJ1-2; no definite D call. The CDR3 covers 16 residues. The V gene's germline CDR1 is ENHRY and CDR2 SYGVKD. V was pared by 0 bases and J by 8 bases, with 19 bases between. CDR3 sequence (DNA): TGTGCCATCAGTGAGTCGACCAGATTAGCGGCGGAGGGCTACACCTTC. Residues: CAISESTRLAAEGYTF.

The gene calls are TRBV27 and TRBJ2-7; D is possibly TRBD1 or TRBD2 (5 bases each). The CDR3 is 16 amino acids. Germline CDR1 is MNHEY and CDR2 is SMNVEV (reference sequence). The V gene lost 3 bases and the J gene lost 1 base, with 16 bases spanning the gap. The CDR3 region has the DNA TGTGCCAGCAGTTTTGGGGGTCCTAGGAATTCCTACGAGCAGTACTTC. Its protein product is CASSFGGPRNSYEQYF.

The chain has TRBV20-1 and TRBJ2-7; 13 nucleotides align to TRBD2. There are 15 residues in the CDR3. The ends lost 3 bases at V and 3 bases at J; junction bases unmatched: 5. Germline V lookup: CDR1 DFQATT, CDR2 SNEGSKA (reference sequence). The CDR3 spells CSASAGTSGNYEQYF. DNA for the CDR3: TGCAGTGCTAGTGCCGGGACTAGCGGGAACTACGAGCAGTACTTC.

This clone was counted once. V usage is TRBV20-1 and J usage is TRBJ2-1, with TRBD1 identical over 7 bases. Losses at the gene ends were 3 bases for V and 6 bases for J; bases not matched to a gene: 8. The CDR3 runs 14 residues. Germline V gene lookup returns CDR1 DFQATT and CDR2 SNEGSKA (reference sequence). CDR3 protein: CSASNLGTANEQFF. Written as DNA, the CDR3 is TGCAGTGCTAGTAACCTAGGGACAGCCAATGAGCAGTTCTTC.

This chain links TRBV5-6 with TRBJ2-6; weak D call: TRBD2 (5 bases). Germline V CDR1 and CDR2: SGHDT, YYEEEE. Trimming took 4 bases from V and 0 from J, leaving 14 bases between them. CDR3 length: 17 residues. The CDR3 protein is CASSRRDRPSGANVLTF. The CDR3 DNA reads as TGTGCCAGCAGCCGCCGGGATCGGCCCTCTGGGGCCAACGTCCTGACTTTC.

This sequence joins TRBV2 and TRBJ2-7; D gene uncertain. Germline V gives CDR1 SNHLY, CDR2 FYNNEI. V dropped 4 bases and J dropped 3 bases, with 13 bases sitting between them. The length of the CDR3 is 14 residues. CDR3 nucleotides: TGTGCCAGCAGTGCCGGAAACCTTTACTACGAGCAGTACTTC. Its translation: CASSAGNLYYEQYF.

The genes are TRBV29-1 and TRBJ2-2; D might be TRBD2 (5 bases). CDR1 is SQVTM, CDR2 ANQGSEA, per germline. Trimming took off 4 bases at V and 5 bases at J, with 11 bases between the two ends. The CDR3 runs to 13 residues. CDR3 nucleotide sequence: TGCAGCGTTGTTGGGAGTGGAACCGGGGAGCTGTTTTTT. Its translation: CSVVGSGTGELFF.